The present T cell receptor beta chain was sequenced within a study of blood T cells in healthy people across ages. Overall study results and limits: Estimated diversity across one million T cells was deemed an underestimate.

Trimming removed 6 bases from V and 9 bases from J; junction bases left unmatched: 6. Germline values: CDR1 SGHVS, CDR2 FNYEAQ. The CDR3 consists of 12 residues. This clonotype was recorded only once. Its target is not known. Primed by a sample-barcoded 5' primer and a J-beta primer mix, a second PCR proceeded for 7 to 11 cycles. TCRdb used MiXCR to reprocess the 5' RACE reads, holding one entry per CDR3 protein. Of approximately 2,000,000 distinct CDR3 sequences detected, roughly two fifths appear once; the ten largest clones hold 23%. The authors drew ten milliliters of peripheral blood from each donor.

The sequenced sample consisted of blood. This clonotype originated in a human donor in good health. The chain joins TRBV7-6 to TRBJ2-7, with 9 bases lining up with TRBD1. The CDR3 reads CASSTGGLGQYF. The CDR3 DNA is TGTGCCAGCAGTACAGGGGGCCTAGGGCAGTACTTC.